These 8 T cell receptor beta chains share one sample of origin, sequenced in a study of blood T cell repertoires in COVID-19. The protocol was immunoSEQ multiplex PCR, while the TCRdb copy is restricted to in-frame clones and leaves out a portion. The sample consists of approximately 200,000 clones, approximately 75% of them appearing once. Sequenced: PBMCs or T cells enriched from blood (not recorded which). The receptors derive from a man between 40 and 49 years old who had recovered from COVID-19.

This clone was found once. This rearrangement joins TRBV11-2 to TRBJ1-5; the D is unclear. The CDR3 contains 12 residues. Trimming pared 5 bases from V and 9 bases from J, leaving 11 bases between. Germline CDR1 is SGHAT and CDR2 is FQNNGV. The CDR3 bases are TGTGCCAGCAGCCCATCTTTCGGGCCCCAGCATTTT. Its translation is CASSPSFGPQHF.

The chain joins TRBV11-2 to TRBJ2-3; D unclear. The length of the CDR3 is 12 residues. Between the trimmed V and J ends, which lost 1 base and 6 bases, there was a span of 5 bases. Germline-derived CDR1 and CDR2 are SGHAT and FQNNGV. The CDR3 coding sequence is TGTGCCAGCAGCTTAGCTGTGGATACGCAGTATTTT. This gives the protein CASSLAVDTQYF.

V gene TRBV9 combines with J gene TRBJ2-3; D uncertain. V lost 0 bases, J lost 4 bases, and 9 bases lay in between. Per the germline V gene, CDR1 is SGDLS and CDR2 is YYNGEE. The CDR3 is 14 amino acids. CDR3 residues: CASSVDWSSDTQYF. Here the CDR3 DNA reads TGTGCCAGCAGCGTAGATTGGAGCTCAGATACGCAGTATTTT.

This clone was counted only a few times. This chain joins TRBV6-5 and TRBJ2-7; perhaps TRBD1 as D (6 bases). The CDR3 is 12 amino acids. Trimming removed 6 bases at V and 1 base at J, with 7 bases between. The germline gives CDR1 MNHEY, CDR2 SVGAGI. CDR3 sequence: CASRDRSYEQYF. The CDR3 nucleotides read TGTGCCAGCAGGGACAGATCCTACGAGCAGTACTTC.

V and J are TRBV3-1 (or the pseudogene TRBV3-2) and TRBJ2-1, with 8 bases identical to TRBD2. The germline gives CDR1 LGHDT, CDR2 YNNKEL (reference sequence). CDR3 size: 17 residues. J gave up 1 base and V 2 bases, and 7 bases lay outside the gene matches. For the CDR3, the DNA is TGTGCCAGCAGCCAACCGAGCGGGAGACCTTCCTACAATGAGCAGTTCTTC. Translated, it gives CASSQPSGRPSYNEQFF.

The chain combines TRBV5-1 with TRBJ1-2; 10 bases line up with TRBD1. Germline loops: CDR1 SGHRS, CDR2 YFSETQ. The CDR3 is made up of 15 amino acids. J lost 8 bases, V lost 3 bases, and 10 bases had no gene match. CDR3 loop: CASSSKIGTGEGYTF. CDR3 DNA: TGCGCCAGCAGCTCCAAGATCGGGACAGGGGAAGGCTACACCTTC.

This clone was counted once. The rearrangement links TRBV5-8 to TRBJ1-5, with D hard to call. The germline V and J ends were trimmed by 2 bases and 3 bases, with 3 bases remaining between them. The CDR3 totals 12 residues. The germline V gene encodes CDR1 SGHTS and CDR2 YDEGEE. In nucleotides, the CDR3 is TGTGCCAGCAGCTTTCTCAATCAGCCCCAGCATTTT. Residues: CASSFLNQPQHF.

This rearrangement joins TRBV9 to TRBJ1-2; D is unresolved. V lost 4 bases, J lost 4 bases, and 8 bases lay in between. Germline CDR1 is SGDLS and CDR2 is YYNGEE. This CDR3 spans 12 amino acids. The CDR3 sequence is CASSRGSYGYTF. CDR3 coding DNA: TGTGCCAGCAGCCGAGGGTCCTATGGCTACACCTTC.